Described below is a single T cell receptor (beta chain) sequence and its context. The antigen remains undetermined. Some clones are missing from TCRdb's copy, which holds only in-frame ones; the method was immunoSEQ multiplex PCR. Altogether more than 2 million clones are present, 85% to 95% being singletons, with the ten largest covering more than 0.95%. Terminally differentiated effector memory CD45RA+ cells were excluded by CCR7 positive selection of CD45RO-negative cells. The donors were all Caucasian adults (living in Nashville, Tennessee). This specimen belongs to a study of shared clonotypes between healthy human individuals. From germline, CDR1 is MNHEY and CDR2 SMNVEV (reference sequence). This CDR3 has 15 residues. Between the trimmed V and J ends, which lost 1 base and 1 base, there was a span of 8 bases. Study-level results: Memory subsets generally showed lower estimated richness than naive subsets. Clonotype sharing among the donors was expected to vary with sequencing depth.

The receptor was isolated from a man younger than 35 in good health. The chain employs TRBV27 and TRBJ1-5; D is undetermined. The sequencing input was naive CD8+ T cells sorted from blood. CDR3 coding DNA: TGTGCCAGCAGTTTATACGCCGGCAGCAATCAGCCCCAGCATTTT. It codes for CASSLYAGSNQPQHF.